A single T cell receptor beta chain is shown here with its context. What it binds is not known. One end of the junction varies from germline; a read error may be responsible. Repertoires were generated with immunoSEQ multiplex PCR, while TCRdb's copy carries only in-frame clones and drops some. The table shows about 50,000 clones, with around 74% occurring only once. This record belongs to a study of vaccination effects on CD4 cells after COVID-19. Study details: Post-vaccine specimens were collected at a median of 72 days following the second dose.

The CDR3 totals 13 residues. From germline, CDR1 is SGHNT and CDR2 YYREEE (reference sequence). Before sequencing took place, the ViraFEST assay used viral peptide pools to expand antigen-specific CD4+ T cells. Scientists isolated CD4+ T cells after an approximately 10-day culture period ended. As their vaccination, participants received two doses of either BNT162b2 or mRNA-1273. The starting material was CD4+ T cells from PBMCs cultured with HCoV-OC43 spike peptides, obtained after COVID-19 vaccination. The subset was: HCoV-OC43 spike overlapping peptide pool stimulation. This receptor was obtained from a human donor who received a COVID-19 vaccine. This chain connects TRBV5-4 to TRBJ2-3; weak D call: TRBD2 (5 bases). The CDR3 region is CASSLDFIDTQYF. CDR3 DNA sequence: TGTGCCAGCAGTTTGGACTTCATAGATACGCAGTATTTT.